This T cell receptor (beta chain) originates from a study of ipilimumab plus nivolumab after autologous stem cell transplantation. Whole-study context: Both relapsed and primary refractory DLBCL were included. Notes on the study in general: The authors say TCR, Treg and microbiome findings warrant further study.

Starting 14 to 28 days after autologous transplant, ipilimumab 1 mg/kg was given. Patients got 3 mg/kg IV nivolumab weeks 1, 4, 7, 10, then biweekly through week 26. Clones were sequenced by immunoSEQ multiplex PCR, and TCRdb holds only the in-frame ones, with some missing. The top ten clones hold 15% to 20% of a sample with fewer than 15,000 clones, 60% to 75% of them seen once. The CDR3 is 15 amino acids. The V end lost 5 bases, the J end lost 8 bases, and 21 bases lay between the germline ends. Germline V CDR1 and CDR2: SGHVS, FNYEAQ. About this clone itself: Its target is not known.

The chain has TRBV7-6 and TRBJ1-2; possible D gene TRBD1, 5 bases. This receptor was taken from a male donor with diffuse large B-cell lymphoma. The source material was PBMCs, sampled in a trial of ipilimumab plus nivolumab as post-transplant consolidation. In DNA form, the CDR3 reads TGTGCCAGCAGCCCCGACAGTCCAGGCCGGGGCGGCTACACCTTC. Its translation: CASSPDSPGRGGYTF. Full variable domain (rest looked up from reference TRBV7-6 and TRBJ1-2): GAGVSQSPRYKVTKRGQDVALRCDPISGHVSLYWYRQALGQGPEFLTYFNYEAQQDKSGLPNDRFSAERPEGSISTLTIQRTEQRDSAMYRCASSPDSPGRGGYTFGSGTRLTVV.